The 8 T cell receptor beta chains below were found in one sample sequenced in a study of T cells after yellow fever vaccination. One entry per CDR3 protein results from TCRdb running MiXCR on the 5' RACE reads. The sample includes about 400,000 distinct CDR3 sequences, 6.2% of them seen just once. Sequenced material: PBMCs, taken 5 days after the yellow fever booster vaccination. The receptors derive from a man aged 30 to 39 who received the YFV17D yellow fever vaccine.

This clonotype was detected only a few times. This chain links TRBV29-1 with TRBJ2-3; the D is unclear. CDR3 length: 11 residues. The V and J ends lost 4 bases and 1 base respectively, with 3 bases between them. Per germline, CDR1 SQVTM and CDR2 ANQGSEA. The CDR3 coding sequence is TGCAGCGTTGTCGGCACAGATACGCAGTATTTT. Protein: CSVVGTDTQYF.

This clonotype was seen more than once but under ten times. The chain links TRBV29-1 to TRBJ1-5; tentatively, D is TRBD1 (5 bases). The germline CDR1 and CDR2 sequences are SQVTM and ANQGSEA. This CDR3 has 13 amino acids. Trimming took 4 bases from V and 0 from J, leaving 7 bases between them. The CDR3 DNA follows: TGCAGCGTTGGGGACGTTAGCAATCAGCCCCAGCATTTT. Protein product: CSVGDVSNQPQHF.

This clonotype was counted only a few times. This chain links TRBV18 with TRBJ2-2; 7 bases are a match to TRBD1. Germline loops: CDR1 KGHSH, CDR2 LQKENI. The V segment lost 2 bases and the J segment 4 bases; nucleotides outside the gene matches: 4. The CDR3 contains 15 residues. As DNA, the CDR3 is TGTGCCAGCTCACCAAAGGGACAGATCACCGGGGAGCTGTTTTTT. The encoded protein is CASSPKGQITGELFF.

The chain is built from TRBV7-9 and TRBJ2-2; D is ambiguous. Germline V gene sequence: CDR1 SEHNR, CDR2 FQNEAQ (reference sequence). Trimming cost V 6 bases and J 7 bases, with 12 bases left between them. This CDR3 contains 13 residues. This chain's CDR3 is CASRTKSGGELFF. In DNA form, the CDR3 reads TGTGCCAGCAGAACCAAGTCGGGCGGGGAGCTGTTTTTT.

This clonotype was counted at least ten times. The CDR3 spells CASSYLQGRPDTQYF. CDR3 in DNA: TGTGCCAGCAGTTACCTACAGGGGAGACCAGATACGCAGTATTTT. This chain links TRBV6-5 with TRBJ2-3; TRBD1 agrees at 7 bases. The CDR3 is made up of 15 amino acids. V shed 2 bases and J 4 bases; nucleotides not matched to a gene: 6. Germline values: CDR1 MNHEY, CDR2 SVGAGI.

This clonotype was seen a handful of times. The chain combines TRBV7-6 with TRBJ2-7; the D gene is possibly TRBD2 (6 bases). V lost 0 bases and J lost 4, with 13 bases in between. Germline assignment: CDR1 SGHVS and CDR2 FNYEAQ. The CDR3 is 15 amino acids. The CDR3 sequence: CASSLAVGLYYEQYF. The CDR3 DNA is TGTGCCAGCAGCTTAGCTGTGGGACTTTATTACGAGCAGTACTTC.

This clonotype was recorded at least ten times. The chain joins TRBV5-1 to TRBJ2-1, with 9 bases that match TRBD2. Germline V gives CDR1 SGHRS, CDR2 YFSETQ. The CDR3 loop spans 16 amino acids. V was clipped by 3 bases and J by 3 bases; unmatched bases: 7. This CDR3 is CASSSSSGTSYNEQFF. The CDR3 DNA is TGCGCCAGCAGCTCATCTAGCGGGACAAGCTACAATGAGCAGTTCTTC. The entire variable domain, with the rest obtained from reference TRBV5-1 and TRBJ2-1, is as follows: KAGVTQTPRYLIKTRGQQVTLSCSPISGHRSVSWYQQTPGQGLQFLFEYFSETQRNKGNFPGRFSGRQFSNSRSEMNVSTLELGDSALYLCASSSSSGTSYNEQFFGPGTRLTVL.

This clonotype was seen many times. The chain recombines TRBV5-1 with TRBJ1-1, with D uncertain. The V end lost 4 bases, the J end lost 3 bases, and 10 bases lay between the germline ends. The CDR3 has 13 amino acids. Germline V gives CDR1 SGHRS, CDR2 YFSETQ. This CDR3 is CASSRDRDTEAFF. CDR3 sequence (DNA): TGCGCCAGCAGCCGGGATAGGGACACTGAAGCTTTCTTT.